The 12 T cell receptor beta chains below were found in one sample sequenced in a study of control samples from healthy donors and cancer patients. Clones were sequenced by immunoSEQ multiplex PCR, and TCRdb holds only the in-frame ones, with some missing. The sample consists of 130,000 or so clones, roughly 91% of them appearing once. Sample: blood. The origin of the receptors is a middle-aged man in good health.

This chain links TRBV30 with TRBJ2-7; tentatively, D is TRBD2 (6 bases). CDR1 and CDR2 from the germline V gene are GTSNPN and SVGIG (reference sequence). The CDR3 totals 14 residues. Trimming took off 3 bases at V and 0 bases at J, with 12 bases between the two ends. The DNA for the CDR3 is TGTGCCTGGAGCTTTCGGGGGAGCTCCTACGAGCAGTACTTC. Translated, it gives CAWSFRGSSYEQYF. Together with reference TRBV30 and TRBJ2-7, the CDR3 gives the full variable domain: SQTIHQWPATLVQPVGSPLSLECTVEGTSNPNLYWYRQAAGRGLQLLFYSVGIGQISSEVPQNLSASRPQDRQFILSSKKLLLSDSGFYLCAWSFRGSSYEQYFGPGTRLTVT.

The rearrangement uses TRBV7-6 and TRBJ2-3, with 7 nucleotides matching TRBD1. The V segment lost 5 bases and the J segment 0 bases; nucleotides outside the gene matches: 11. Looked up from germline, CDR1 is SGHVS and CDR2 is FNYEAQ. The CDR3 has 17 amino acids. CDR3 DNA sequence: TGTGCCAGCAGCCCAAACAGGGGCCGGAGTAGCACAGATACGCAGTATTTT. Its translation is CASSPNRGRSSTDTQYF.

This clone was seen a handful of times. The V and J genes are TRBV9 and TRBJ1-6, with a possible D match to TRBD1 (5 bases). CDR3 length: 15 amino acids. Germline lookup yields CDR1 SGDLS and CDR2 YYNGEE. Trimming removed 3 bases from V and 8 bases from J, with 15 bases in between. This CDR3 reads CASSGPGPWDSPLHF. DNA for the CDR3: TGTGCCAGCAGCGGACCGGGACCGTGGGATTCACCCCTCCACTTT.

The rearrangement uses TRBV20-1 and TRBJ2-7; D remains ambiguous. Looked up from germline, CDR1 is DFQATT and CDR2 is SNEGSKA (reference sequence). The CDR3 has 11 residues. The V end lost 3 bases, the J end lost 2 bases, and 5 bases lay between the germline ends. CDR3 in amino acids: CSASSTYEQYF. In DNA, the CDR3 is TGCAGTGCTAGTAGCACCTACGAGCAGTACTTC.

The rearrangement uses TRBV25-1 and TRBJ2-5, with D possibly being TRBD2 (7 bases). Germline CDR1 and CDR2: MGHDK and SYGVNS. Trimming pared 4 bases from V and 5 bases from J, leaving 17 bases between. This CDR3 contains 15 residues. The CDR3 DNA follows: TGTGCCAGCAGTGCCCTGGTGGGCGGGGGCGAGACCCAGTACTTC. This translates into CASSALVGGGETQYF.

This chain joins TRBV6-2 or TRBV6-3 and TRBJ2-4; possibly TRBD1 or TRBD2 for D (6 bases each). V lost 2 bases to trimming and J lost 8 bases, with 13 bases between them. The CDR3 sequence is 14 residues long. The germline gives CDR1 MNHEY, CDR2 SVGEGT. CDR3 protein: CASSYGTRRDIQYF. The CDR3 DNA reads TGTGCCAGCAGTTACGGGACAAGGAGGGACATTCAGTACTTC.

The chain recombines TRBV3-1 (or the pseudogene TRBV3-2) with TRBJ1-6, with 8 bases aligning to TRBD1. With V trimmed by 3 bases and J by 15 bases, 4 bases remained unmatched. Germline loops: CDR1 LGHDT, CDR2 YNNKEL (reference sequence). The CDR3 is 12 amino acids. CDR3 in DNA: TGTGCCAGCAGCCAGGACAGGGTGGACCTCCACTTT. It translates to CASSQDRVDLHF.

The chain recombines TRBV7-9 with TRBJ1-4, with 7 positions matching TRBD1. V trimming: 3 bases; J trimming: 5 bases; junction bases outside the gene matches: 9. The germline CDR1 and CDR2 sequences are SEHNR and FQNEAQ (reference sequence). This CDR3 is 16 amino acids long. The CDR3 DNA reads TGTGCCAGCAGCTTGGGGGCGGGACAGCCGAATGAAAAACTGTTTTTT. Its protein product is CASSLGAGQPNEKLFF. Full variable domain (remainder filled in from reference TRBV7-9 and TRBJ1-4): DTGVSQNPRHKITKRGQNVTFRCDPISEHNRLYWYRQTLGQGPEFLTYFQNEAQLEKSRLLSDRFSAERPKGSFSTLEIQRTEQGDSAMYLCASSLGAGQPNEKLFFGSGTQLSVL.

The V call is TRBV4-1, the J call TRBJ2-1; 9 bases align to TRBD2. J lost 1 base, V lost 3 bases, and 7 bases had no gene match. In germline, CDR1 is MGHRA, CDR2 YSYEKL. CDR3 length: 17 residues. CDR3 in DNA: TGCGCCAGCAGCCATTCCCTGGCGGGAGGGTCCTACAATGAGCAGTTCTTC. Amino acid sequence: CASSHSLAGGSYNEQFF.

This clone has a handful of counts. The sample holds other DNA sequences that translate to the same CDR3. This rearrangement joins TRBV12-3 or TRBV12-4 to TRBJ2-2; no firm D call. V lost 4 bases to trimming and J lost 7 bases, with 4 bases between them. This CDR3 region has 11 residues. CDR3 loop: CASSYHGELFF. The CDR3 DNA reads as TGTGCCAGCAGTTACCACGGGGAGCTGTTTTTT.

The chain is built from TRBV6-5 and TRBJ2-5; either TRBD1 or TRBD2 may fit D (6 bases each). CDR3 length equals 13 residues. Germline V gene data show CDR1 as MNHEY and CDR2 as SVGAGI. With 6 bases removed from V and 5 bases from J, the gap between germline ends came to 13 bases. CDR3 coding DNA: TGTGCCAGCAGGGGGGGCGGTGGTGAGACCCAGTACTTC. It is translated as CASRGGGGETQYF.

The chain joins TRBV9 to TRBJ2-1, with 11 nucleotides matching TRBD2. This CDR3 comprises 14 residues. V shed 3 bases and J 7 bases; nucleotides not matched to a gene: 3. Per germline, CDR1 SGDLS and CDR2 YYNGEE. This CDR3 is CASSGLAGWNEQFF. CDR3 DNA: TGTGCCAGCAGCGGACTAGCGGGGTGGAATGAGCAGTTCTTC.